This T cell receptor (beta chain) was sequenced for a study of memory CD4+ T cells and cytomegalovirus serostatus. As for the study in general: Of the healthy Belgian adults, 9 or 10 were CMV seropositive and 20 to 30 seronegative. General study results and limits: A US-trained random forest predicted CMV serostatus with median AUC roughly 0.9. CD4+ memory repertoires contained about 40% of the 164 reported CMV TCRbeta sequences.

Per germline, CDR1 MGHRA and CDR2 YSYEKL. The V gene lost 0 bases and the J gene lost 13 bases, with 7 bases spanning the gap. The CDR3 totals 12 residues. As regards this clone: Its matching antigen is unknown.

Assay used: immunoSEQ multiplex PCR; TCRdb lists only in-frame clones, some missing. The sample has under 100,000 clones; 80% are singletons. Single viable CD3+CD4+CD8-CD45RO+ cells were sorted as the memory CD4+ T cells. Serum IgG to CMV pp150, pp28, p38 and p52 defined serostatus. The V and J genes are TRBV4-1 and TRBJ1-6; D remains ambiguous. The sequence derives from an adult in good health and CMV-seronegative. The specimen was memory CD4+ T cells from blood. The CDR3 loop reads CASSQEGRPLHF. CDR3 DNA sequence: TGCGCCAGCAGCCAAGAAGGCCGGCCCCTCCACTTT.